Below, 14 T cell receptor beta chains from the same sample are listed, as sequenced in a study of T cells in Graves' hyperthyroidism and ophthalmopathy (dated by TCRdb to the late 2010s). To prepare the library, multiplex PCR was applied. TCRdb records Illumina HiSeq 2000 as the sequencer. The TCR beta CDR3 regions were amplified from the RNA transcripts. For the first round of RT-PCR on the TCR CDR3, the HTBI primer set was used together with the Qiagen OneStep RT-PCR kit. The raw public data were reprocessed by TCRdb itself: fastp quality trimming at Q25, MiXCR clonotype calling, in-frame beta chains only. Rows with a matching CDR3 protein are joined into one entry that keeps the most common DNA and genes. Within this sample are under 500,000 distinct CDR3 sequences, with over 12% of them counted one time only. Together, the top ten hold over 25% of the sample. Material: blood. All receptors derive from a man aged 45 to 65 with Graves' ophthalmopathy.

This clonotype was detected ten times or more. The J gene is TRBJ1-2, the V gene TRBV6-5; unclear D gene. The V gene lost 0 bases and the J gene lost 6 bases, with 5 bases spanning the gap. The CDR3 extends over 12 amino acids. CDR1 and CDR2 (germline): MNHEY, SVGAGI. The CDR3 nucleotides read TGTGCCAGCAGTTACTCTCCCGATGGCTACACCTTC. It is translated as CASSYSPDGYTF.

Ten or more counts support this clonotype. The chain couples TRBV5-1 to TRBJ1-1; 8 bases are a match to TRBD1. The ends lost 0 bases at V and 6 bases at J; junction bases unmatched: 7. Germline assignment: CDR1 SGHRS and CDR2 YFSETQ. The CDR3 loop spans 15 amino acids. CDR3 coding DNA: TGCGCCAGCAGCTTGGGGGCAGGGGGCAGGGCTGAAGCTTTCTTT. It is translated as CASSLGAGGRAEAFF.

This sequence joins TRBV14 and TRBJ2-7; D uncertain. The germline V gene encodes CDR1 SGHDN and CDR2 FVKESK. V was trimmed by 0 bases and J by 3 bases, leaving 15 bases between them. This CDR3 spans 16 amino acids. This CDR3 reads CASSQEAHEVFYEQYF. The CDR3 DNA follows: TGTGCCAGCAGCCAAGAGGCCCACGAAGTTTTCTACGAGCAGTACTTC.

In its sample, this clonotype was seen many times. The rearrangement uses TRBV7-3 and TRBJ2-1; no clear D gene. This CDR3 spans 15 amino acids. With 0 bases removed from V and 9 bases from J, the gap between germline ends came to 15 bases. Germline lookup yields CDR1 SGHTA and CDR2 FQGTGA. The CDR3 nucleotides read TGTGCCAGCAGCTTAACTCTGGGGTCCAGAGGTGAGCAGTTCTTC. Translated: CASSLTLGSRGEQFF.

This clonotype was detected many times. The rearrangement uses TRBV28 and TRBJ2-3; TRBD2 agrees at 10 bases. There are 16 residues in the CDR3. Germline-derived CDR1 and CDR2 are MDHEN and SYDVKM. V shed 5 bases and J 3 bases; nucleotides not matched to a gene: 8. CDR3 protein: CASSLAGTSETDTQYF. The CDR3, as DNA: TGTGCCAGCAGTCTGGCCGGGACTAGCGAAACAGATACGCAGTATTTT. The full variable domain, with the rest looked up from reference TRBV28 and TRBJ2-3, is DVKVTQSSRYLVKRTGEKVFLECVQDMDHENMFWYRQDPGLGLRLIYFSYDVKMKEKGDIPEGYSVSREKKERFSLILESASTNQTSMYLCASSLAGTSETDTQYFGPGTRLTVL.

The chain joins TRBV6-2 or TRBV6-3 to TRBJ1-2, with a tentative D call TRBD1 (5 bases). From germline, CDR1 is MNHEY and CDR2 SVGEGT. CDR3 length equals 13 residues. Trimming cost V 7 bases and J 7 bases, with 16 bases left between them. The CDR3 bases are TGTGCCAGCAACGGGGGGAAAGGGGCTGGCTACACCTTC. Its protein is CASNGGKGAGYTF.

This clonotype was seen a few times. The rearrangement joins TRBV18 to TRBJ2-1; 7 bases agree with TRBD2. The length of the CDR3 is 17 residues. Trimming cost V 1 base and J 4 bases; bases outside gene matches: 10. Germline-derived CDR1 and CDR2 are KGHSH and LQKENI. DNA of the CDR3: TGTGCCAGCTCACCACTGCCCCGGGAGGCCGTTTACAATGAGCAGTTCTTC. Translated, it gives CASSPLPREAVYNEQFF.

This chain connects TRBV29-1 to TRBJ1-3; D is perhaps TRBD1 (6 bases). V shed 6 bases and J shed 3 bases, with 18 bases lying between them. CDR1 and CDR2 from the germline V gene are SQVTM and ANQGSEA. The CDR3 spans 15 residues. The chain's CDR3 is CSVTGTPPDGNTIYF. CDR3 DNA sequence: TGCAGCGTGACCGGGACACCACCGGATGGAAACACCATATATTTT. Full variable domain (missing parts from reference TRBV29-1 and TRBJ1-3): SAVISQKPSRDICQRGTSLTIQCQVDSQVTMMFWYRQQPGQSLTLIATANQGSEATYESGFVIDKFPISRPNLTFSTLTVSNMSPEDSSIYLCSVTGTPPDGNTIYFGEGSWLTVV.

This clonotype was counted at least ten times. This sequence joins TRBV10-3 and TRBJ2-1; 8 nucleotides match TRBD2. The CDR3 sequence is 16 residues long. Germline loops: CDR1 ENHRY, CDR2 SYGVKD. V was clipped by 2 bases and J by 10 bases; unmatched bases: 13. CDR3 sequence reads: CAISERAGTSEGEQFF. CDR3 DNA: TGTGCCATCAGTGAGCGAGCCGGGACTAGTGAGGGGGAGCAGTTCTTC.

This clonotype was seen ten or more times. The chain combines TRBV3-1 with TRBJ2-5, with TRBD2 matching 10 bases. After removal of 4 bases from V and 2 bases from J, the junction contained 4 bases not matched to a gene. Per the germline V gene, CDR1 is LGHDT and CDR2 is YNNKEL (reference sequence). The CDR3 spans 15 residues. The CDR3 here is CASSRQTSGQETQYF. CDR3 nucleotides: TGTGCCAGCAGCCGACAGACTAGCGGGCAAGAGACCCAGTACTTC.

This clonotype was detected only a few times. The genes are TRBV29-1 and TRBJ2-1; D uncertain. Germline V gene lookup returns CDR1 SQVTM and CDR2 ANQGSEA. CDR3 length: 10 amino acids. Trimming shortened V by 7 bases and J by 5 bases, and 6 bases separated the two germline ends. CDR3 loop: CSGGNNEQFF. The CDR3 DNA follows: TGCAGCGGCGGAAACAATGAGCAGTTCTTC.

This rearrangement joins TRBV12-5 to TRBJ2-2; TRBD2 agrees at 9 bases. The CDR3 is 15 residues long. The junction had 3 bases not matched to a gene; V was cut back by 6 bases and J by 1 base. Germline V gives CDR1 LGHNT, CDR2 FRNRAP. The CDR3 DNA follows: TGTGCTAGTGGACTGACTAGCGGGAACACCGGGGAGCTGTTTTTT. The encoded protein is CASGLTSGNTGELFF.

The chain has TRBV7-8 and TRBJ2-3; D remains ambiguous. The germline V gene has CDR1 SGHVS and CDR2 FQNEAQ. The CDR3 spans 13 residues. The V and J ends lost 7 bases and 2 bases respectively, with 10 bases between them. DNA of the CDR3: TGTGCCAGCAACATCGATACCACAGATACGCAGTATTTT. Amino acid sequence: CASNIDTTDTQYF.

This clonotype was picked up many times. This rearrangement joins TRBV5-1 to TRBJ1-2; a weak D match, TRBD1 (6 bases). Germline CDR1 and CDR2: SGHRS and YFSETQ. The CDR3 is made up of 14 amino acids. With 0 bases removed from V and 8 bases from J, the gap between germline ends came to 14 bases. The CDR3 spells CASSLGQEAQGYTF. DNA for the CDR3: TGCGCCAGCAGCTTGGGACAGGAGGCTCAGGGCTACACCTTC. Together with reference TRBV5-1 and TRBJ1-2, the CDR3 gives the full variable domain: KAGVTQTPRYLIKTRGQQVTLSCSPISGHRSVSWYQQTPGQGLQFLFEYFSETQRNKGNFPGRFSGRQFSNSRSEMNVSTLELGDSALYLCASSLGQEAQGYTFGSGTRLTVV.